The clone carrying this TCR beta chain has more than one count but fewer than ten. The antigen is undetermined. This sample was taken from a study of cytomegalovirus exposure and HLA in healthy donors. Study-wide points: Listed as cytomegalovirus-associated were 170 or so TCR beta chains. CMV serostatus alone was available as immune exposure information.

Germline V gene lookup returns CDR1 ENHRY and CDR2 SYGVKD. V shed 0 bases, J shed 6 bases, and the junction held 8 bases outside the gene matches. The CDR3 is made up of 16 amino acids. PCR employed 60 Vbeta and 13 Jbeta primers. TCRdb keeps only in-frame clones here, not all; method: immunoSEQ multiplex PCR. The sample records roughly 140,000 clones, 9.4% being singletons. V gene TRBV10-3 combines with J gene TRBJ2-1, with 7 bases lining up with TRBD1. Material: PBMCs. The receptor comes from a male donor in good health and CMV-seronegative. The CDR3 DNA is TGTGCCATCAGTGAGTCGTTAGGGGGCCTTAGCAATGAGCAGTTCTTC. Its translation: CAISESLGGLSNEQFF.